Listed here are 19 T cell receptor beta chains from one sample, sequenced in a study of graft-versus-host responses after intestinal transplantation. The data were produced by immunoSEQ multiplex PCR, yet TCRdb's version contains in-frame clones alone and is incomplete. The table shows some 23,000 clones, with roughly 86% occurring only once. Their specific antigens are unknown. The sample consisted of unstimulated CD8+ T cells sorted from spleen or lymph node cells, taken before transplant. The receptors here all came from a human donor who was the organ donor for an intestinal transplant.

The CDR3: CASNLAPGASTHF. CDR3 in DNA: TGCGCCAGCAACCTGGCTCCGGGAGCCTCTACGCATTTT. The V call is TRBV5-1, the J call TRBJ1-5; D not certain. Germline CDR1 is SGHRS and CDR2 is YFSETQ. The V and J ends lost 6 bases and 15 bases respectively, with 22 bases between them. The CDR3 consists of 13 residues.

This rearrangement joins TRBV30 to TRBJ1-3; D gene uncertain. The CDR3 runs to 15 residues. Trimming took 1 base from V and 4 from J, leaving 14 bases between them. From germline, CDR1 is GTSNPN and CDR2 SVGIG (reference sequence). In DNA form, the CDR3 reads TGTGCCTGGAGTGCCCTAGGAGGGCTCGGAAACACCATATATTTT. Protein: CAWSALGGLGNTIYF. The full variable domain, completed using reference TRBV30 and TRBJ1-3, is SQTIHQWPATLVQPVGSPLSLECTVEGTSNPNLYWYRQAAGRGLQLLFYSVGIGQISSEVPQNLSASRPQDRQFILSSKKLLLSDSGFYLCAWSALGGLGNTIYFGEGSWLTVV.

This rearrangement joins TRBV21-1 to TRBJ1-2; TRBD1 is the table's D call, not checked against the DNA. TRBV21-1 is deemed a pseudogene. This CDR3 is built from 15 residues. This CDR3 is CASSKRDRPPYGYTF. CDR3 nucleotide sequence: TGTGCCAGCAGCAAAAGGGACAGGCCCCCCTATGGCTACACCTTC.

This chain links TRBV7-2 with TRBJ2-3; 11 bases line up with TRBD2. CDR1 is SGHTA and CDR2 is FQGNSA in the germline V gene. The CDR3 is 18 residues long. J gave up 2 bases and V 5 bases, and 12 bases lay outside the gene matches. CDR3 DNA: TGTGCCAGCAGCCCTAGTCCTAGCGGGGGGTCCTACACAGATACGCAGTATTTT. As protein: CASSPSPSGGSYTDTQYF.

The DNA for the CDR3 is TGTGCCAGCAGTGAATCAAAATTTGAAGCTTTCTTT. It specifies CASSESKFEAFF. This chain links TRBV6-1 with TRBJ1-1; D gene ambiguous. CDR3 length equals 12 residues. Germline V gene lookup returns CDR1 MNHNS and CDR2 SASEGT. Trimming left V 2 bases short and J 7 bases short, with 8 bases between.

V usage is TRBV5-1 and J usage is TRBJ2-3; 11 bases are a match to TRBD2. The CDR3 loop spans 20 amino acids. The germline gives CDR1 SGHRS, CDR2 YFSETQ. Germline trimming cut 0 bases from V and 0 bases from J; bases unmatched to any gene: 12. The CDR3 is CASSLVIGTSGTSSTDTQYF. The CDR3 DNA follows: TGCGCCAGCAGCTTGGTCATAGGGACTAGCGGTACCTCTAGCACAGATACGCAGTATTTT.

This chain links TRBV9 with TRBJ2-5; TRBD2 matches 9 bases. CDR3 length: 15 amino acids. Germline CDR1 SGDLS, CDR2 YYNGEE. The junction had 3 bases not matched to a gene; V was cut back by 0 bases and J by 3 bases. The CDR3 nucleotides are TGTGCCAGCAGCGTAGGAGCGGGGGGTAAAGAGACCCAGTACTTC. It codes for CASSVGAGGKETQYF.

This sequence joins TRBV7-9 and TRBJ2-7; D gene unclear. CDR3 length: 12 amino acids. The germline CDR1 and CDR2 sequences are SEHNR and FQNEAQ (reference sequence). V gave up 5 bases and J gave up 4 bases, with 9 bases separating them. CDR3 residues: CASSRTPYEQYF. For the CDR3, the DNA is TGTGCCAGCAGCCGAACACCTTACGAGCAGTACTTC.

This clone was picked up one time. This rearrangement joins TRBV4-1 to TRBJ2-1; D is possibly TRBD2 (6 bases). CDR3 length equals 15 residues. Germline CDR1 MGHRA, CDR2 YSYEKL. V lost 4 bases and J 2 bases, leaving 12 bases between the germline ends. The CDR3 DNA is TGCGCCAGCAGCCCCCGACTAGAAACCTACAATGAGCAGTTCTTC. Residues: CASSPRLETYNEQFF.

The CDR3 protein is CASSLGPHSYQETQYF. The CDR3 nucleotides are TGTGCCAGCAGCTTAGGTCCCCACTCGTACCAAGAGACCCAGTACTTC. The V call is TRBV13, the J call TRBJ2-5, with D hard to call. This CDR3 is built from 16 residues. Germline assignment: CDR1 PRHDT and CDR2 FYEKMQ (reference sequence). V lost 0 bases and J lost 0, with 11 bases in between.

The V gene is TRBV6-1, the J gene TRBJ2-1; unclear D gene. V was trimmed by 6 bases and J by 8 bases, leaving 8 bases between them. The CDR3 is 11 residues long. The germline CDR1 and CDR2 sequences are MNHNS and SASEGT. The chain's CDR3 is CASRKADEQFF. The CDR3 DNA follows: TGTGCCAGCAGAAAGGCGGATGAGCAGTTCTTC.

The gene calls are TRBV14 and TRBJ2-6; perhaps D is TRBD1 or TRBD2 (5 bases each). The CDR3 totals 20 residues. Trimming took off 3 bases at V and 1 base at J, with 22 bases between the two ends. Germline CDR1 SGHDN, CDR2 FVKESK. The CDR3, as DNA: TGTGCCAGCAGCCAGGGGTACGGGGCGCTTTTATCTTCTGGGGCCAACGTCCTGACTTTC. Protein product: CASSQGYGALLSSGANVLTF.

This rearrangement joins TRBV7-9 to TRBJ1-2; D not resolved. Germline V gene lookup returns CDR1 SEHNR and CDR2 FQNEAQ (reference sequence). This CDR3 is 13 amino acids long. Trimming stripped 1 base from V and 8 bases from J, with 11 bases between. CDR3 residues: CASSLGNGYGYTF. CDR3 DNA sequence: TGTGCCAGCAGCTTAGGCAACGGATACGGCTACACCTTC.

V gene TRBV14 combines with J gene TRBJ2-5, with 9 bases lining up with TRBD2. Germline loops: CDR1 SGHDN, CDR2 FVKESK. The V segment lost 4 bases and the J segment 5 bases; nucleotides outside the gene matches: 5. The CDR3 consists of 14 residues. CDR3 bases: TGTGCCAGCAGCCGTCTAGCGGGGATGGAGACCCAGTACTTC. Protein sequence: CASSRLAGMETQYF.

The chain recombines TRBV7-9 with TRBJ1-2; TRBD1 agrees at 8 bases. The J segment lost 6 bases and the V segment lost 7 bases, leaving 13 bases of the junction unmatched. This CDR3 comprises 15 residues. The germline V gene has CDR1 SEHNR and CDR2 FQNEAQ (reference sequence). The CDR3 protein is CASTPGGEGHDGYTF. CDR3 bases: TGTGCCAGCACCCCAGGGGGCGAAGGCCACGATGGCTACACCTTC.

The chain is built from TRBV11-2 and TRBJ2-4, with a tentative D call TRBD1 (6 bases). Germline CDR1 is SGHAT and CDR2 is FQNNGV. This CDR3 has 16 residues. Trimming shortened V by 5 bases and J by 0 bases, and 14 bases separated the two germline ends. CDR3 DNA: TGTGCCAGCAGCCCAGGGACAAGTCTAGCCAAAAACATTCAGTACTTC. It yields the protein CASSPGTSLAKNIQYF.

This chain connects TRBV2 to TRBJ1-2; D is possibly TRBD1 (5 bases). The CDR3 spans 14 residues. The V end was cut by 7 bases, the J end by 4 bases, with 16 bases between. Germline V gene sequence: CDR1 SNHLY, CDR2 FYNNEI. The CDR3 region has the DNA TGTGCCAGCACGTCCGGGGACCCCTTCTATGGCTACACCTTC. Its translation: CASTSGDPFYGYTF.

As to this clone: The identical CDR3 is also encoded by other nucleotide sequences in the sample. The chain uses TRBV9 and TRBJ1-3; D is possibly TRBD1 (6 bases). This CDR3 region has 14 residues. Germline V gene data show CDR1 as SGDLS and CDR2 as YYNGEE. V lost 5 bases and J lost 0, with 9 bases in between. CDR3 in DNA: TGTGCCAGCAGGACAGGTGACTCTGGAAACACCATATATTTT. As protein: CASRTGDSGNTIYF.

This clone was counted a few times. The V gene is TRBV6-4, the J gene TRBJ2-3; tentative D call: TRBD2 (6 bases). Trimming pared 3 bases from V and 1 base from J, leaving 8 bases between. CDR1 and CDR2 from the germline V gene are MRHNA and SNTAGT. The CDR3 runs to 14 residues. The CDR3 DNA reads as TGTGCCAGCAGTGAAGGAGGGGGCACAGATACGCAGTATTTT. It is translated as CASSEGGGTDTQYF.